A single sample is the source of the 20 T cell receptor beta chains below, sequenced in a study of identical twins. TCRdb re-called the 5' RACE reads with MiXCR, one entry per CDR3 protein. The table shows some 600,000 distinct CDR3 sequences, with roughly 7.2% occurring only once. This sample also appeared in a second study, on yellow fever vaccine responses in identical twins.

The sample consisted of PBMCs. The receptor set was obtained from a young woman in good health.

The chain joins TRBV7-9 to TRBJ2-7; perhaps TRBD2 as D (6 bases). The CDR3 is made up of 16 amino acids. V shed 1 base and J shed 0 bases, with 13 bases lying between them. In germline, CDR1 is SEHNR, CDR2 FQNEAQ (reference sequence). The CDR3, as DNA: TGTGCCAGCAGCTTAGTGGTAGCGGTAAGCTCCTACGAGCAGTACTTC. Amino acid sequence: CASSLVVAVSSYEQYF.

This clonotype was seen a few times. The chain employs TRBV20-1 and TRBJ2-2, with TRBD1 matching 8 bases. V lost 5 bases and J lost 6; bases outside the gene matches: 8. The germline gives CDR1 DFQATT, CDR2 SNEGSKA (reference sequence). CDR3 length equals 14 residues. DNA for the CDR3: TGCAGTGCTTCAGGGGGCGTTATGTCCGGGGAGCTGTTTTTT. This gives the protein CSASGGVMSGELFF.

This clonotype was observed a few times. CDR3 DNA: TGTGCCAGCAGCCCCCTTAGGACTAGCGGGGGGTTCGTTGAGCAGTTCTTC. It codes for CASSPLRTSGGFVEQFF. V gene TRBV7-9 combines with J gene TRBJ2-1; 14 bases agree with TRBD2. The J segment lost 9 bases and the V segment lost 5 bases, leaving 12 bases of the junction unmatched. The CDR3 totals 17 residues. Germline V CDR1 and CDR2: SEHNR, FQNEAQ (reference sequence).

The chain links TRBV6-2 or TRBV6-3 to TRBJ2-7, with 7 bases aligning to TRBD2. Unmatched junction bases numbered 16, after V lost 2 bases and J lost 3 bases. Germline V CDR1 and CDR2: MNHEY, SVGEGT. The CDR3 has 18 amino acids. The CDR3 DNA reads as TGTGCCAGCAGTTACGATCGGCTGGGGAGGGGAGGAGTCTACGAGCAGTACTTC. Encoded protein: CASSYDRLGRGGVYEQYF.

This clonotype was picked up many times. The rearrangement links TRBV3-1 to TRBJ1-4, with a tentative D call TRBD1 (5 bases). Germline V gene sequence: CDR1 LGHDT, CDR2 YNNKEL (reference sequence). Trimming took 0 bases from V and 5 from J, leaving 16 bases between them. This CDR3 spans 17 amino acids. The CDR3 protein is CASSQDSFAGLNEKLFF. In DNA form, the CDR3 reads TGTGCCAGCAGCCAAGATTCGTTCGCAGGGTTGAATGAAAAACTGTTTTTT.

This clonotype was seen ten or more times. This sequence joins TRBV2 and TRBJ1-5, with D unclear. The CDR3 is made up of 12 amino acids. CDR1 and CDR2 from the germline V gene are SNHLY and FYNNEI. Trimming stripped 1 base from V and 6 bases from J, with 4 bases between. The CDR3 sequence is CASSEEAQPQHF. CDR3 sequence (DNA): TGTGCCAGCAGTGAAGAGGCTCAGCCCCAGCATTTT. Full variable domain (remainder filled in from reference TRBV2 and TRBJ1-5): EPEVTQTPSHQVTQMGQEVILRCVPISNHLYFYWYRQILGQKVEFLVSFYNNEISEKSEIFDDQFSVERPDGSNFTLKIRSTKLEDSAMYFCASSEEAQPQHFGDGTRLSIL.

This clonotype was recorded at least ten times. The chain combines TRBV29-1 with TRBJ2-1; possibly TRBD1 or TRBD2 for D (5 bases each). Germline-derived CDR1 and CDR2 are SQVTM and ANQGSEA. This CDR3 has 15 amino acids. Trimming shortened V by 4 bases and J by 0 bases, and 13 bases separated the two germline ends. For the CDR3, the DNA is TGCAGCGTTGCCCCGGGGCGGAGCTCCTACAATGAGCAGTTCTTC. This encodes CSVAPGRSSYNEQFF.

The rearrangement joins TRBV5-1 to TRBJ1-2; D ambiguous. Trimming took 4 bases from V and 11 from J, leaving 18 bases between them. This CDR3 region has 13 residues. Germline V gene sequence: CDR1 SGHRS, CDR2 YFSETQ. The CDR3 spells CASSLSMGRGYTF. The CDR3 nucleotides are TGCGCCAGCAGCCTGTCCATGGGGAGAGGATACACCTTC.

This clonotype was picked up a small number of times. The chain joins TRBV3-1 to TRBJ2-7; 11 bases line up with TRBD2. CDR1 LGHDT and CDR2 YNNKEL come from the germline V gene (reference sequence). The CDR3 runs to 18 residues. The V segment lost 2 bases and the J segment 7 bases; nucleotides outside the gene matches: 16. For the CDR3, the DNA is TGTGCCAGCAGCCAACGACTTGGGATACTAGCGGGAGTGGATGAGCAGTACTTC. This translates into CASSQRLGILAGVDEQYF.

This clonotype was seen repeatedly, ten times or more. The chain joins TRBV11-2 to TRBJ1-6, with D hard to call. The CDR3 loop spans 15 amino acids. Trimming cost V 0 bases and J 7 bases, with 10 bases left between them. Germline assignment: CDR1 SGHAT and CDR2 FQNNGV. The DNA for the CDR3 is TGTGCCAGCAGCTTAGATCGTGACGGAAATTCACCCCTCCACTTT. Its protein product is CASSLDRDGNSPLHF.

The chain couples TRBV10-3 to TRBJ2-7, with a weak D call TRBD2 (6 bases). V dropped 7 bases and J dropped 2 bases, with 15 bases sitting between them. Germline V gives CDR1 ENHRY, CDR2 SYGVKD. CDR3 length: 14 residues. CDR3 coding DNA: TGTGCCATCACCGAGGGAGGATCCACCTACGAGCAGTACTTC. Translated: CAITEGGSTYEQYF.

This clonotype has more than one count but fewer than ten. The CDR3 is CASSRSWGNNEQFF. In DNA, the CDR3 is TGTGCCAGCAGCCGGTCGTGGGGTAACAATGAGCAGTTCTTC. The chain couples TRBV7-9 to TRBJ2-1; D is unresolved. V lost 5 bases to trimming and J lost 5 bases, with 13 bases between them. This CDR3 is built from 14 residues. Germline values: CDR1 SEHNR, CDR2 FQNEAQ (reference sequence).

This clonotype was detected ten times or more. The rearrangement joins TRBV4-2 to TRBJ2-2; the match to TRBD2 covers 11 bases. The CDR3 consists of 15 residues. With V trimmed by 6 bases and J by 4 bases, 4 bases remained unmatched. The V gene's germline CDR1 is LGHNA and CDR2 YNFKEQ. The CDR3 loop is CASRPGTSGTGELFF. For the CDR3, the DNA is TGTGCCAGCAGGCCCGGGACTAGCGGCACCGGGGAGCTGTTTTTT.

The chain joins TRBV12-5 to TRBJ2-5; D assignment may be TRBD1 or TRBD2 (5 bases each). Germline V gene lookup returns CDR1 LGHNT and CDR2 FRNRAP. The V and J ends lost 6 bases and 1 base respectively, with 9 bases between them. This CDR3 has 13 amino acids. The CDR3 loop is CASGSGTQETQYF. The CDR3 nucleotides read TGTGCTAGTGGGTCAGGGACCCAAGAGACCCAGTACTTC.

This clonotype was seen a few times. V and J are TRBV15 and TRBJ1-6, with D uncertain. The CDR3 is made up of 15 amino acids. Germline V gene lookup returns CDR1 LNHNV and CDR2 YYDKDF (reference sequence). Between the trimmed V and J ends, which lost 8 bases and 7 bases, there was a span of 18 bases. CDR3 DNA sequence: TGTGCCACCGCCTTCGGCGTTGAACGGAATTCACCCCTCCACTTT. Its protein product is CATAFGVERNSPLHF.

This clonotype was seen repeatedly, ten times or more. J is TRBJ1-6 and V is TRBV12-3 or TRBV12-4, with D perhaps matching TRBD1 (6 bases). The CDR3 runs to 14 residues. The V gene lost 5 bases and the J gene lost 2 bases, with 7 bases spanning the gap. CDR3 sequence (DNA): TGTGCCAGCAGTCGGACAGCCTATAATTCACCCCTCCACTTT. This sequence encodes CASSRTAYNSPLHF.

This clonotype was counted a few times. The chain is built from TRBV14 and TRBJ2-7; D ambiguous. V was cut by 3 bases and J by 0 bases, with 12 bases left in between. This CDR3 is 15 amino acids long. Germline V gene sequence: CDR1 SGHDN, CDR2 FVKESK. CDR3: CASSHGVRSSYEQYF. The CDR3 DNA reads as TGTGCCAGCAGCCATGGAGTGAGAAGCTCCTACGAGCAGTACTTC. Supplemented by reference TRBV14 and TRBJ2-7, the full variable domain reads EAGVTQFPSHSVIEKGQTVTLRCDPISGHDNLYWYRRVMGKEIKFLLHFVKESKQDESGMPNNRFLAERTGGTYSTLKVQPAELEDSGVYFCASSHGVRSSYEQYFGPGTRLTVT.

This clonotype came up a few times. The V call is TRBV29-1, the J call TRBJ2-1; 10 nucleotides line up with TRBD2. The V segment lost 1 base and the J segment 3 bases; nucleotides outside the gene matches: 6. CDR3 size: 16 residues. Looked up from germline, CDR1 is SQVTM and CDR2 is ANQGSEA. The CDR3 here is CSVEGFASGGYNEQFF. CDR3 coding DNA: TGCAGCGTTGAAGGATTTGCTAGCGGGGGCTACAATGAGCAGTTCTTC.

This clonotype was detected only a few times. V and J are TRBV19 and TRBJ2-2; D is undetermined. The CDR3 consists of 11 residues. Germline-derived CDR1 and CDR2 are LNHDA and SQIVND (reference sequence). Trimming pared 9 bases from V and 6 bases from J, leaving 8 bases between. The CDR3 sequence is CARGSSGELFF. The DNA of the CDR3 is TGTGCCAGAGGAAGTTCCGGGGAGCTGTTTTTT.

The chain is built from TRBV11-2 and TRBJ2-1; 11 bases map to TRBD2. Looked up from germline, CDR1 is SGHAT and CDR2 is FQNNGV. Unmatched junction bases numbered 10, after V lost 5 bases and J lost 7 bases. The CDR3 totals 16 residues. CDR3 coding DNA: TGTGCCAGCAGCACGAGACTAGCGGGAACAACTAATGAGCAGTTCTTC. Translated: CASSTRLAGTTNEQFF.